This T cell receptor (beta chain) was sequenced in a study of T cell repertoires in ileal Crohn's disease (dated by TCRdb to 2018 to 2020). About the investigation overall: The median duration of disease was approximately 8.5 years, and at the time of surgery approximately 33% of patients were active smokers. The study sequenced approximately 170 mucosal samples from 57 patients, taken at several locations on the surgical specimen and at postoperative endoscopy. TCR repertoire analysis was done in 50 to 70 Crohn's disease patients from a prospective multicentre cohort. About half of the patients received postoperative therapy: about a dozen received thiopurines and 15 to 20 received anti-TNF agents. Endoscopic postoperative recurrence was defined by a Rutgeerts score above i0. All patients had surgery for a complication: stricturing disease in around 60% and penetrating disease in approximately 39%. The study was conducted in parallel with a multicentre cohort that was designed to identify predictors of early endoscopic recurrence following ileocolonic resection. Beyond this particular receptor, the publication reports: A significantly higher proportion of clonal expansions was observed in active smokers at surgery than in non-smokers (about 25% vs 20%, p=0.02). Endoscopic recurrence was linked to a higher percentage of high-frequency clones at surgery, and recurrence occurred in every patient whose clonality exceeded 26.8% (18/57). More high-frequency clones were carried by sorted CD8 T cells than by CD4 T cells, suggesting that mucosal expansions were mainly CD8. Only a subgroup of patients, of unstated size, had their mucosal CD4 and CD8 T cells sorted and sequenced.

To be eligible, patients had to be adults with ileal or ileocolonic Crohn's disease and an indication for ileocolonic resection. Whole ileal mucosal biopsies were kept frozen at -80 degrees C prior to DNA extraction. Genomic DNA was isolated from frozen whole biopsies using a TRizol-based method, and the DNA was quantified with a NanoDrop 2000 spectrophotometer. In this sample, this clone turned up a few times. Its specific antigen is unknown. No per-base quality is available; no much larger clone lies one base away. CDR1 and CDR2 were assigned from the germline V gene as SGDLS and YYNGEE. Unmatched junction bases come to 4, with V trimmed by 0 bases and J by 2 bases. The cysteine opens and the phenylalanine closes a CDR3 of 16 amino acids. Just the 48-base CDR3 DNA is kept, in frame starting at base 1. About 500 nanograms of biopsy DNA per sample were submitted for commercial TCRB immunosequencing. A two-step, amplification bias-controlled multiplex PCR was used by Adaptive Biotechnology to amplify CDR3 regions from genomic DNA. Primers covering every V and J gene segment were used in the first PCR, while barcodes and Illumina adapters were added in the second PCR. An Illumina instrument was used to sequence the CDR3 libraries. The paper's data handling went like this. The analysis used both the pipelines supplied by the vendor and custom analysis of the raw data in R/Bioconductor with R version 3.3.0. Clonality, which ranges from 0 to 1, was calculated as the inverse of the normalised Shannon entropy across all productive clones. The repertoire share taken up by the top 100 clones defined high-frequency clones, and only clones that passed a 95% confidence test were kept. Overlap between samples was measured with the Morisita-Horn index, while repertoire diversity was measured with the Simpson index. TCRdb stores this immuneACCESS table with in-frame sequences only. Part of the clones is absent; in the studies checked, under half of the shortfall reflects unresolved V genes, and no reason is known for the rest. The D gene and trimming were derived from the DNA, and the V and J assignments and clone size from that table. The sample table lists around 15,000 clones, around four fifths of them with a count of one. 9% to 12% of the sample is in the top ten clones.

Here the chain combines TRBV9 and TRBJ2-3, and 9 junction bases match TRBD2. Sequenced material: ileal tissue. The TCR originated in an adult with Crohn's disease. The nucleotide sequence is TGTGCCAGCAGCGTAGCGGCTAGCGGGGACACAGATACGCAGTATTTT. Its product reads: CASSVAASGDTDTQYF.